One and the same sample provided the 20 T cell receptor beta chains below, sequenced in a study. TCRdb fed the 5' RACE reads into MiXCR, producing one record per CDR3 protein. The sample consists of about 54,000 distinct CDR3 sequences, more than 15% of them appearing once. The sequenced sample consisted of naive CD4+ T cells sorted from blood. Subset: naive CD4+ T cells, CD4+CD45RA+CD25-. The receptors derive from a female donor with breast cancer.

The chain employs TRBV5-1 and TRBJ2-5; the match to TRBD1 covers 8 bases. Trimming removed 4 bases from V and 5 bases from J; junction bases left unmatched: 10. The CDR3 is 15 amino acids. From germline, CDR1 is SGHRS and CDR2 YFSETQ. CDR3 nucleotides: TGCGCCAGCAGCAGAGAAGGGACAGGAGGGGAGACCCAGTACTTC. Its translation is CASSREGTGGETQYF.

This clonotype was recorded many times. The rearrangement links TRBV29-1 to TRBJ2-7; no clear D. The germline CDR1 and CDR2 sequences are SQVTM and ANQGSEA. Deletions cut 4 bases from V and 3 bases from J, with 19 bases between. The CDR3 spans 15 residues. The DNA for the CDR3 is TGCAGCGTTGTTCGGCGGCACACGGACGGCTACGAGCAGTACTTC. This translates into CSVVRRHTDGYEQYF.

This clonotype was recorded at least ten times. V is TRBV5-1 and J is TRBJ2-5, with D perhaps matching TRBD1 or TRBD2 (7 bases each). Germline V gene lookup returns CDR1 SGHRS and CDR2 YFSETQ. CDR3 size: 16 residues. The V end lost 0 bases, the J end lost 1 base, and 13 bases lay between the germline ends. The CDR3 DNA sequence: TGCGCCAGCAGCTTGGCCCCAGGGGGGGTCCAAGAGACCCAGTACTTC. The encoded protein is CASSLAPGGVQETQYF.

The chain combines TRBV5-1 with TRBJ2-5; tentative D call: TRBD1 (7 bases). V was trimmed by 3 bases and J by 1 base, leaving 10 bases between them. This CDR3 region has 14 residues. CDR1 SGHRS and CDR2 YFSETQ come from the germline V gene. In DNA, the CDR3 is TGCGCCAGCAGCTCCAGGGGGGCCCAAGAGACCCAGTACTTC. It is translated as CASSSRGAQETQYF.

Notes on this clonotype: The junction departs from germline at one end; a sequencing error may be responsible. V usage is TRBV3-1 and J usage is TRBJ2-7, with D perhaps being TRBD1 or TRBD2 (5 bases each). The V gene's germline CDR1 is LGHDT and CDR2 YNNKEL (reference sequence). The CDR3 has 14 amino acids. CDR3 sequence (DNA): TGTGCCAGCAGCCAAGATCCAGGGAGCTACGACCAGTACTTC. Protein sequence: CASSQDPGSYDQYF.

In its sample, this clonotype was seen many times. This sequence joins TRBV5-4 and TRBJ1-1; D might be TRBD1 (5 bases). The V end lost 9 bases, the J end lost 4 bases, and 19 bases lay between the germline ends. CDR1 and CDR2 (germline): SGHNT, YYREEE (reference sequence). The CDR3 extends over 14 amino acids. The CDR3, as DNA: TGTGCCACCACCTCAATGGACACCGGCACTGAAGCTTTCTTT. It translates to CATTSMDTGTEAFF.

This clonotype has more than one count but fewer than ten. The chain is built from TRBV20-1 and TRBJ1-1, with D tentatively TRBD1 (6 bases). V lost 5 bases and J 2 bases, leaving 15 bases between the germline ends. The CDR3 length is 14 residues. Germline CDR1 and CDR2: DFQATT and SNEGSKA (reference sequence). The CDR3 loop is CSAPRGAYNTEAFF. The DNA for the CDR3 is TGCAGTGCTCCCCGGGGGGCTTACAACACTGAAGCTTTCTTT.

This clonotype occurred a few times. The chain employs TRBV5-5 and TRBJ2-3; TRBD2 agrees at 8 bases. This CDR3 is built from 14 residues. Germline-derived CDR1 and CDR2 are SGHKS and YYEKEE (reference sequence). The trim removed 4 bases at V and 3 bases at J, leaving 4 bases unmatched. The CDR3 region has the DNA TGTGCCAGCAGCCCGGGACTAGTAACAGATACGCAGTATTTT. Encoded protein: CASSPGLVTDTQYF.

As for this clonotype: Just one base apart from a much larger clone, this may be a read error. This chain links TRBV7-8 with TRBJ1-3; D unresolved. This CDR3 is 15 amino acids long. CDR1 is SGHVS, CDR2 FQNEAQ, per germline. DNA of the CDR3: TGTGCCTGCAGCCTGTCCTGGACGACTGGAAACACCATATATTTT. It codes for CACSLSWTTGNTIYF.

This clonotype came up many times. The chain has TRBV5-6 and TRBJ2-5; TRBD1 is a possible D gene (5 bases). The V end was cut by 2 bases, the J end by 5 bases, with 13 bases between. Germline loops: CDR1 SGHDT, CDR2 YYEEEE. This CDR3 comprises 14 residues. The CDR3: CASSFLDSLETQYF. The CDR3 nucleotides are TGTGCCAGCAGCTTTCTAGACAGTTTGGAGACCCAGTACTTC.

This clonotype appeared many times. The chain carries TRBV7-3 and TRBJ1-6; D is possibly TRBD1 (5 bases). Trimming stripped 2 bases from V and 7 bases from J, with 9 bases between. The germline gives CDR1 SGHTA, CDR2 FQGTGA. This CDR3 has 14 amino acids. CDR3 loop: CASSLEQENSPLHF. The CDR3 bases are TGTGCCAGCAGCTTAGAACAGGAGAATTCACCCCTCCACTTT.

This clonotype was recorded many times. V gene TRBV20-1 combines with J gene TRBJ2-7; the match to TRBD2 covers 8 bases. There are 13 residues in the CDR3. Per germline, CDR1 DFQATT and CDR2 SNEGSKA (reference sequence). V shed 5 bases, J shed 0 bases, and the junction held 3 bases outside the gene matches. This chain's CDR3 is CSAGGTSSYEQYF. The CDR3 nucleotides read TGCAGTGCTGGCGGGACTAGCTCCTACGAGCAGTACTTC.

This chain joins TRBV7-3 and TRBJ2-3, with D hard to call. The CDR3 is made up of 14 amino acids. The V end lost 4 bases, the J end lost 4 bases, and 12 bases lay between the germline ends. Germline values: CDR1 SGHTA, CDR2 FQGTGA. DNA for the CDR3: TGTGCCAGCAGCTCATATCTAGGGTCAGATACGCAGTATTTT. Translating gives CASSSYLGSDTQYF.

This clonotype was found a few times. The rearrangement joins TRBV3-1 to TRBJ1-1; D remains ambiguous. Trimming cost V 4 bases and J 10 bases, with 13 bases left between them. Germline CDR1 reads LGHDT; CDR2 reads YNNKEL (reference sequence). This CDR3 has 12 amino acids. CDR3 sequence reads: CASSPGIRLAFF. CDR3 in DNA: TGTGCCAGCAGCCCCGGGATCCGGTTAGCTTTCTTT.

V usage is TRBV5-1 and J usage is TRBJ2-7; the D gene could be TRBD1 or TRBD2 (5 bases each). This CDR3 is built from 13 residues. Trimming removed 0 bases at V and 6 bases at J, with 10 bases between. CDR1 and CDR2 (germline): SGHRS, YFSETQ. The CDR3: CASSLGTGPEQYF. CDR3 sequence (DNA): TGCGCCAGCAGCTTGGGGACGGGACCCGAGCAGTACTTC.

This clonotype was seen ten or more times. The chain combines TRBV7-3 with TRBJ2-5; 7 bases line up with TRBD1. CDR1 and CDR2 (germline): SGHTA, FQGTGA. This CDR3 is 13 amino acids long. With V trimmed by 7 bases and J by 5 bases, 7 bases remained unmatched. The CDR3 protein is CASTKGAGETQYF. The CDR3 DNA reads as TGTGCCAGCACTAAGGGGGCTGGGGAGACCCAGTACTTC.

This clonotype was detected a few times. The V call is TRBV6-1, the J call TRBJ2-1; 13 nucleotides agree with TRBD2. The CDR3 runs 16 residues. Germline values: CDR1 MNHNS, CDR2 SASEGT. V trimming: 4 bases; J trimming: 12 bases; junction bases outside the gene matches: 12. CDR3 in DNA: TGTGCCAGCAGTGGACGAGGGACTAGCGGGATCGGGTGGCAGTTCTTC. Translation: CASSGRGTSGIGWQFF.

This clonotype was found a few times. This chain uses TRBV7-9 with TRBJ2-7, with unresolved D. The CDR3 length is 11 residues. V was pared by 8 bases and J by 0 bases, with 5 bases between. Germline V gene data show CDR1 as SEHNR and CDR2 as FQNEAQ (reference sequence). The DNA of the CDR3 is TGTGCCAGCGCTAGCTCCTACGAGCAGTACTTC. Translation gives CASASSYEQYF.

This clonotype has a handful of counts. The rearrangement links TRBV7-6 to TRBJ2-6; 8 bases map to TRBD1. This CDR3 spans 17 amino acids. Germline trimming cut 0 bases from V and 8 bases from J; bases unmatched to any gene: 9. Per germline, CDR1 SGHVS and CDR2 FNYEAQ. DNA for the CDR3: TGTGCCAGCAGCTTAGCTCCGACAGGGGAAGGATCCAACGTCCTGACTTTC. Its translation is CASSLAPTGEGSNVLTF.

Details on this clonotype: No conserved phenylalanine or tryptophan is present at the end of the CDR3, so a read error is the likely explanation. This chain links TRBV2 with TRBJ1-5; D gene unclear. CDR3 length: 13 amino acids. V was trimmed by 5 bases and J by 7 bases, leaving 12 bases between them. Germline-derived CDR1 and CDR2 are SNHLY and FYNNEI. The chain's CDR3 is CASSKTTEQPQHS. The CDR3 region has the DNA TGTGCCAGCAGTAAGACGACCGAACAGCCCCAGCATTCT.